This T cell receptor beta chain was observed in a study of blood T cell repertoires in COVID-19. Study at large: Samples taken during acute and convalescent COVID-19 were collected in the United States, Italy and Spain. PBMCs, B-cell-depleted T cells, or T cells were the source of the cDNA or gDNA that made up the material.

CDR1 is SNHLY, CDR2 FYNNEI, per germline. Trimming shortened V by 6 bases and J by 4 bases, and 15 bases separated the two germline ends. The CDR3 is 14 amino acids. In the original workflow: Reference gene primer amplification yielded estimated nucleated cell counts. The assay was immunoSEQ multiplex PCR, and TCRdb's table has in-frame clones only and misses some. The V and J calls and clone size were taken over from that table, and D and trimming were inferred from the DNA. The sample consists of approximately 100,000 clones, about 90% of them appearing once. The sequencing input was peripheral blood. The clonotype originates from a man aged 45-65 years with acute or convalescent COVID-19. The chain has TRBV2 and TRBJ2-5; D is perhaps TRBD2 (5 bases). The CDR3 region has the DNA TGTGCCAGCAGAGACATCGGGATGAGAGAGACCCAGTACTTC. Its protein product is CASRDIGMRETQYF.